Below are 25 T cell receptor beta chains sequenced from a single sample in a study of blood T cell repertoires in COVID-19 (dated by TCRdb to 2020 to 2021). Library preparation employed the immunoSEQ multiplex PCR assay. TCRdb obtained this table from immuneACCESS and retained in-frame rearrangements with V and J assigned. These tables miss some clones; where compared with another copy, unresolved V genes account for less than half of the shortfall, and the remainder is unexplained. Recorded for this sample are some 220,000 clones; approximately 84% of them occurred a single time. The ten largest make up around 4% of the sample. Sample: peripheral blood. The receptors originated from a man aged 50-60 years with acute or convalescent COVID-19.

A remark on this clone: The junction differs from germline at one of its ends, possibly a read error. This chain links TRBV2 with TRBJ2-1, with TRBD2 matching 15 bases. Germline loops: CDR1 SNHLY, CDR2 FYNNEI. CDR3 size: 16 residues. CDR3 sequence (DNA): TGTGCCAGCAGTGCAGGGACTAGCGGGAGGAACAAGGAGCAGTTCTTC. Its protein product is CASSAGTSGRNKEQFF.

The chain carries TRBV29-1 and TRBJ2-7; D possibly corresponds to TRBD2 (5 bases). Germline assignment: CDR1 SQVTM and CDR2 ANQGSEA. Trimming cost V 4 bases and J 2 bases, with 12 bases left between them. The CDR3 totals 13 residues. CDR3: CSVVFEGPYEQYF. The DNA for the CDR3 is TGCAGCGTTGTTTTCGAGGGCCCCTACGAGCAGTACTTC.

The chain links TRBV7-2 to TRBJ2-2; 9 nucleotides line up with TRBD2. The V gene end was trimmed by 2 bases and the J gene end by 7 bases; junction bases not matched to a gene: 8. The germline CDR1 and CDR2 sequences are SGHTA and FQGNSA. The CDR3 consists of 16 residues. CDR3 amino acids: CASSLQAGGPVGELFF. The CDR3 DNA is TGTGCCAGCAGCTTACAGGCGGGAGGGCCGGTCGGGGAGCTGTTTTTT.

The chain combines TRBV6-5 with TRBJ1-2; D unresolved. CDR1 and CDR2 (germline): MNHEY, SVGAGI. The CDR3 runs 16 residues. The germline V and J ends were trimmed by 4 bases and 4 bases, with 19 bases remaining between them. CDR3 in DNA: TGTGCCAGCAGTTCCGGGATCGAGGGCGTAATCTATGGCTACACCTTC. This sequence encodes CASSSGIEGVIYGYTF.

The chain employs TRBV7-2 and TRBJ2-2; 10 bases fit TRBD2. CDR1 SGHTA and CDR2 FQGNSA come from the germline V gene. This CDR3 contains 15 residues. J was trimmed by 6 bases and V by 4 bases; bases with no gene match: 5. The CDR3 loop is CASSSKRGGAGELFF. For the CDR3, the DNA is TGTGCCAGCAGCTCAAAGCGGGGGGGAGCCGGGGAGCTGTTTTTT.

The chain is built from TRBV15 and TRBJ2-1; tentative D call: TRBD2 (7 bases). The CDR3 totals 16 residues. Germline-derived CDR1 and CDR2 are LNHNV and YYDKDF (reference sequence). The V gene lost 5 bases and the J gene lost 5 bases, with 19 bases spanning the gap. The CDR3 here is CATSHLRGAGDNEQFF. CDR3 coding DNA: TGTGCCACCAGCCACTTAAGGGGGGCGGGGGACAATGAGCAGTTCTTC.

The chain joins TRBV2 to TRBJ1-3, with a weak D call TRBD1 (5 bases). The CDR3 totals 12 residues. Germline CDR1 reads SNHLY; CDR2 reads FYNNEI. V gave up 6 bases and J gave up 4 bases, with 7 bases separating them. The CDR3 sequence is CASRPGGNTIYF. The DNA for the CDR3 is TGTGCCAGCAGGCCAGGGGGAAACACCATATATTTT.

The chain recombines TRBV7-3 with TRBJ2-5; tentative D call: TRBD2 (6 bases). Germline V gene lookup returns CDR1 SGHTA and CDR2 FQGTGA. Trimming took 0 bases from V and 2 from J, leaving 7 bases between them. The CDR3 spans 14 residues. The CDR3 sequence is CASSLTGRQETQYF. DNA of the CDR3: TGTGCCAGCAGCTTAACGGGGAGGCAAGAGACCCAGTACTTC.

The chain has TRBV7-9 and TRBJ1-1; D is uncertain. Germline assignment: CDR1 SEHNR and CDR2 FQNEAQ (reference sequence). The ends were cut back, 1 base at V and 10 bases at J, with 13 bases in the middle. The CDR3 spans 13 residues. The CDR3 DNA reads TGTGCCAGCAGCTTAGATGGGGAGCGGGGAGCTTTCTTT. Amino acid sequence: CASSLDGERGAFF.

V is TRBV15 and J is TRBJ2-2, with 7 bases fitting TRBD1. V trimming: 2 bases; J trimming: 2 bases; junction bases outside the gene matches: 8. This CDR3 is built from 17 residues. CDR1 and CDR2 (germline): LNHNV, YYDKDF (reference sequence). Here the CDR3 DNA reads TGTGCCACCAGCAGAACCCCCGGGACAGATAACACCGGGGAGCTGTTTTTT. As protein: CATSRTPGTDNTGELFF.

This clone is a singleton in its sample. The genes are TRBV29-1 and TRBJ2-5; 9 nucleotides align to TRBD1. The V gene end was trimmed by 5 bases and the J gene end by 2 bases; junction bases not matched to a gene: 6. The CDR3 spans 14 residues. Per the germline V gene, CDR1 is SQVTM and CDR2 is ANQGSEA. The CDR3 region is CSVPDRGPQETQYF. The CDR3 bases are TGCAGCGTTCCGGACAGGGGACCTCAAGAGACCCAGTACTTC.

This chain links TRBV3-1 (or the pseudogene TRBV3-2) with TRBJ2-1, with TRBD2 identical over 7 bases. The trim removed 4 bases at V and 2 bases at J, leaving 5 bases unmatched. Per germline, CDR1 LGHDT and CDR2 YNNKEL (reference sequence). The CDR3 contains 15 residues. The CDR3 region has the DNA TGTGCCAGCAGCCCTGGGGAGGGCACCTACAATGAGCAGTTCTTC. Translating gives CASSPGEGTYNEQFF.

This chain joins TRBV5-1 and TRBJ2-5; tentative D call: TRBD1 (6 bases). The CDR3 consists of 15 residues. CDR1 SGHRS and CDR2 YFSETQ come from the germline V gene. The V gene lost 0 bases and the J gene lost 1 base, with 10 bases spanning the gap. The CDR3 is CASSLEQGAQETQYF. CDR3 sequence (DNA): TGCGCCAGCAGCTTGGAACAGGGAGCCCAAGAGACCCAGTACTTC.

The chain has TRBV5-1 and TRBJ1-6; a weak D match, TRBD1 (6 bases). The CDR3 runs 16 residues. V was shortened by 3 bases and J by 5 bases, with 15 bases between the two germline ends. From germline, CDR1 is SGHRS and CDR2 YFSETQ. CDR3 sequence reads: CASSWVTGTDNSPLHF. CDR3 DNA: TGCGCCAGCAGCTGGGTCACAGGGACGGATAATTCACCCCTCCACTTT.

CDR3 bases: TGCGCCAGCAGCCTTACAGGGGACACTGAAGCTTTCTTT. Translated: CASSLTGDTEAFF. The chain employs TRBV5-1 and TRBJ1-1, with 7 bases aligning to TRBD1. Germline lookup yields CDR1 SGHRS and CDR2 YFSETQ. The CDR3 is made up of 13 amino acids. With V trimmed by 4 bases and J by 3 bases, 3 bases remained unmatched. The full variable domain, rest sourced from reference TRBV5-1 and TRBJ1-1, is KAGVTQTPRYLIKTRGQQVTLSCSPISGHRSVSWYQQTPGQGLQFLFEYFSETQRNKGNFPGRFSGRQFSNSRSEMNVSTLELGDSALYLCASSLTGDTEAFFGQGTRLTVV.

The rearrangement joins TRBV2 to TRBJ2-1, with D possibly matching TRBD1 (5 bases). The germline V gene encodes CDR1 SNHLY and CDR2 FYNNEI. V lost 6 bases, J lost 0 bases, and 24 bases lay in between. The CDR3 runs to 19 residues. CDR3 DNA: TGTGCCAGCAGGACGGAGCAGTACAGGACCCCCAGCTCCTACAATGAGCAGTTCTTC. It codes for CASRTEQYRTPSSYNEQFF.

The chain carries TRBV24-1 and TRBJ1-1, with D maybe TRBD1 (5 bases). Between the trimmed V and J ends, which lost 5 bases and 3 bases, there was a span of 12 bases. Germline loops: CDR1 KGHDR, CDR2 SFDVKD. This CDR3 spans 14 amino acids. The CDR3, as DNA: TGTGCCACCAGTGGCATACAGACAGACACTGAAGCTTTCTTT. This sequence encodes CATSGIQTDTEAFF.

The CDR3 region has the DNA TGCAGTGCTAGTGACCAGGGACAGGGGGGCAATCAGCCCCAGCATTTT. It codes for CSASDQGQGGNQPQHF. This rearrangement joins TRBV20-1 to TRBJ1-5; 11 bases align to TRBD1. From germline, CDR1 is DFQATT and CDR2 SNEGSKA (reference sequence). The J segment lost 2 bases and the V segment lost 3 bases, leaving 6 bases of the junction unmatched. There are 16 residues in the CDR3.

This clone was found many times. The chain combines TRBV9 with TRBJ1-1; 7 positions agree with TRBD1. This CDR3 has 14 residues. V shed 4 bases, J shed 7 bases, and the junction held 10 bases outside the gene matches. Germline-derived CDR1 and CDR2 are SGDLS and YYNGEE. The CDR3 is CASSSTETGYEAFF. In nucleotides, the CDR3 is TGTGCCAGCAGCTCTACTGAGACAGGGTATGAAGCTTTCTTT.

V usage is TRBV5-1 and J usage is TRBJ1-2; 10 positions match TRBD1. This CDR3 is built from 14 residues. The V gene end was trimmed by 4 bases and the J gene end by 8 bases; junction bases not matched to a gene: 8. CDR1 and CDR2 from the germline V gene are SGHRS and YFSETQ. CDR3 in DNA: TGCGCCAGCAGCGTAGGGGGACAGGGGCAAGGCTACACCTTC. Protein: CASSVGGQGQGYTF.

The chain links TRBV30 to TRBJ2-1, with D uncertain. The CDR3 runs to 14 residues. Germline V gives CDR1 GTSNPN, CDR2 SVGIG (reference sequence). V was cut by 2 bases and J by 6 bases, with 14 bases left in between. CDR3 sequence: CAWSSELPGNEQFF. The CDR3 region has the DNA TGTGCCTGGAGTTCGGAGCTCCCCGGCAATGAGCAGTTCTTC.

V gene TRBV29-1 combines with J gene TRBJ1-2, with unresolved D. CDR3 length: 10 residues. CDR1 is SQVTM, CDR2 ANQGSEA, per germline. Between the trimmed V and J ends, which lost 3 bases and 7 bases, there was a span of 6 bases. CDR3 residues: CSVDVRGYTF. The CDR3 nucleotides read TGCAGCGTTGACGTTCGTGGCTACACCTTC.

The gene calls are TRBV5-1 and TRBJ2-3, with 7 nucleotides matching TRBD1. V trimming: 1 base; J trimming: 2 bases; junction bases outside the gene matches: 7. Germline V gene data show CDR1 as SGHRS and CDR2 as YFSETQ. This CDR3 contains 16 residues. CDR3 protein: CASSLPGQLSTDTQYF. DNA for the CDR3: TGCGCCAGCAGCTTGCCGGGACAGCTTTCCACAGATACGCAGTATTTT.

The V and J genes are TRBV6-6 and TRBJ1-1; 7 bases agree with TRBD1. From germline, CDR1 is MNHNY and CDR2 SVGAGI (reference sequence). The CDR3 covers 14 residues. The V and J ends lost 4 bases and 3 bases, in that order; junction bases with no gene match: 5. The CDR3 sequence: CASSLDRRDTEAFF. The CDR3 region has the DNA TGTGCCAGCAGTTTGGACAGGCGGGACACTGAAGCTTTCTTT.

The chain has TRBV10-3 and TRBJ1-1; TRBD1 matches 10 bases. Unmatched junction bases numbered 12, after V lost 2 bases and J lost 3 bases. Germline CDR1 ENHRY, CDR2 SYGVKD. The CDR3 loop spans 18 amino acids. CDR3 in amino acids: CAISERRGRQGADTEAFF. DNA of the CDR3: TGTGCCATCAGTGAGCGTCGTGGGCGACAGGGGGCAGACACTGAAGCTTTCTTT.